The clone carrying this TCR beta chain appeared a few times. Its cognate antigen is unknown. Clones were sequenced by immunoSEQ multiplex PCR, and TCRdb holds only the in-frame ones, with some missing. The data show about 17,000 clones, about 86% seen once. This sample is drawn from a study of cytotoxic CD8 clonotypes in ibrutinib-treated CLL. Study outcomes and limitations: The public clonotypes identified were infrequent and showed contraction or stability on treatment.

The material was PBMCs, obtained before ibrutinib treatment. This TCR derives from a human donor with chronic lymphocytic leukemia.

CDR3 in DNA: TGTGCCAGCAGTTCCAACCTCTGGGACGAGCAGTACTTC. This encodes CASSSNLWDEQYF. The chain is built from TRBV27 and TRBJ2-7; D gene uncertain. The germline V gene encodes CDR1 MNHEY and CDR2 SMNVEV (reference sequence). The CDR3 contains 13 residues. Trimming took 4 bases from V and 5 from J, leaving 12 bases between them.